This T cell receptor (beta chain) was documented in a study of blood T cell repertoires in COVID-19. Study at large: Samples of COVID-19 (acute and convalescent) were obtained from the United States, Italy and Spain. The analysed material was cDNA or gDNA that came from T cells, B-cell-depleted T cells, or PBMCs.

Trimming pared 3 bases from V and 1 base from J, leaving 12 bases between. The CDR3 covers 15 residues. CDR1 and CDR2 from the germline V gene are SGHRS and YFSETQ. Study processing details: Amplification with reference gene primers provided the estimates of nucleated cell counts. Assay used: immunoSEQ multiplex PCR; TCRdb lists only in-frame clones, some missing. That table gives V, J and clone size, and the DNA gave D and trimming. The sample has tens of thousands of clones, 65% to 90% seen once; the top ten hold just under 3%. This clonotype was sampled from a man older than 75 with acute or convalescent COVID-19. Sequences were obtained from peripheral blood. The J gene is TRBJ2-3, the V gene TRBV5-1; TRBD1 is a possible D gene (6 bases). Written as DNA, the CDR3 is TGCGCCAGCAGCTCACAGGGAGCAGGCACAGATACGCAGTATTTT. This translates into CASSSQGAGTDTQYF.